The entry that follows covers one T cell receptor (beta chain) sequence. TCRdb keeps only in-frame clones here, not all; method: immunoSEQ multiplex PCR. Of 100,000 or so clones in the sample, roughly 85% are singletons; the top ten hold 3% to 4%. These data belong to a study of cytomegalovirus exposure and HLA in healthy donors. This CDR3 comprises 14 residues. With 8 bases clipped from V and 3 bases from J, the junction kept 4 bases outside the gene matches. Germline V gene sequence: CDR1 SNHLY, CDR2 FYNNEI. Sample: PBMCs. This TCR was sampled from a woman between 25 and 40 years old in good health and CMV-seronegative. The chain joins TRBV2 to TRBJ2-1; 10 positions match TRBD1. The CDR3 here is CASGQGGSYNEQFF. Written as DNA, the CDR3 is TGTGCCAGCGGACAGGGGGGCAGCTACAATGAGCAGTTCTTC.